These 21 T cell receptor beta chains originate from one sample sequenced in a study of cytomegalovirus exposure and HLA in healthy donors. PCR involved 60 Vbeta and 13 Jbeta primers. Profiled with immunoSEQ multiplex PCR; TCRdb holds only in-frame clones, not every one. In the table there are approximately 90,000 clones, less than 80% of which are singletons. The source material was PBMCs. All receptors derive from a male donor in good health and CMV-seronegative.

The V gene is TRBV4-3, the J gene TRBJ1-1; D not certain. CDR1 and CDR2 (germline): LGHNA, YSLEER. Trimming shortened V by 0 bases and J by 1 base, and 12 bases separated the two germline ends. This CDR3 is 16 amino acids long. The CDR3 DNA follows: TGCGCCAGCAGCCAAGATCACGGTAACAGGAACACTGAAGCTTTCTTT. It specifies CASSQDHGNRNTEAFF.

In its sample, this clone was seen a few times. V and J are TRBV28 and TRBJ2-7, with 9 bases matching TRBD1. The CDR3 consists of 14 residues. With 3 bases clipped from V and 3 bases from J, the junction kept 3 bases outside the gene matches. Germline V lookup: CDR1 MDHEN, CDR2 SYDVKM. The CDR3 region has the DNA TGTGCCAGCAGTTTCCGGGACAGGGTCTACGAGCAGTACTTC. The encoded protein is CASSFRDRVYEQYF.

This CDR3 reads CASSRDTDQPQHF. The CDR3 nucleotides are TGTGCCAGCAGCCGTGACACCGATCAGCCCCAGCATTTT. The J gene is TRBJ1-5, the V gene TRBV5-4; D remains unclear. CDR1 and CDR2 from the germline V gene are SGHNT and YYREEE (reference sequence). Trimming pared 4 bases from V and 5 bases from J, leaving 10 bases between. The CDR3 is 13 residues long.

The CDR3 sequence is CASSQDGLREGNYGYTF. In nucleotides, the CDR3 is TGCGCCAGCAGCCAAGATGGCCTGCGGGAAGGTAACTATGGCTACACCTTC. The chain is built from TRBV4-3 and TRBJ1-2; D ambiguous. This CDR3 contains 17 residues. Trimming took off 0 bases at V and 1 base at J, with 15 bases between the two ends. CDR1 is LGHNA and CDR2 is YSLEER in the germline V gene.

CDR3 nucleotide sequence: TGTGCCAGCAGCGCGGTGACAGGGGGCACTGAAGCTTTCTTT. It codes for CASSAVTGGTEAFF. The chain employs TRBV9 and TRBJ1-1; 9 bases are a match to TRBD1. The CDR3 is 14 residues long. Trimming at V came to 3 bases and at J to 4 bases, leaving 4 bases not matched to a gene. Germline V lookup: CDR1 SGDLS, CDR2 YYNGEE.

This clone came up once. V usage is TRBV19 and J usage is TRBJ1-3; D gene uncertain. CDR1 and CDR2 (germline): LNHDA, SQIVND (reference sequence). The CDR3 sequence is 15 residues long. V was shortened by 4 bases and J by 0 bases, with 10 bases between the two germline ends. The CDR3 DNA follows: TGTGCCAGTAGTACTCCAGGAAGCTCTGGAAACACCATATATTTT. Translated: CASSTPGSSGNTIYF.

The chain joins TRBV5-1 to TRBJ2-7; 7 bases fit TRBD2. Losses at the gene ends were 0 bases for V and 1 base for J; bases not matched to a gene: 7. The germline CDR1 and CDR2 sequences are SGHRS and YFSETQ. The CDR3 extends over 16 amino acids. In DNA form, the CDR3 reads TGCGCCAGCAGCTTGGCCGAGGGAGGGGCATCCTACGAGCAGTACTTC. Amino acid sequence: CASSLAEGGASYEQYF.

The chain carries TRBV5-1 and TRBJ1-1; D is perhaps TRBD1 (6 bases). V was pared by 0 bases and J by 4 bases, with 7 bases between. The CDR3 has 13 residues. Germline V gene data show CDR1 as SGHRS and CDR2 as YFSETQ. The CDR3 reads CASSLEGGTEAFF. CDR3 coding DNA: TGCGCCAGCAGCTTGGAAGGGGGCACTGAAGCTTTCTTT.

This clone was seen once. The chain combines TRBV27 with TRBJ1-1; a weak D match, TRBD1 (6 bases). In germline, CDR1 is MNHEY, CDR2 SMNVEV (reference sequence). Trimming removed 2 bases at V and 9 bases at J, with 13 bases between. This CDR3 region has 13 residues. The CDR3 DNA follows: TGTGCCAGCAGTTTAGGCGGGGGGCCTAAAGCTTTCTTT. Translation: CASSLGGGPKAFF.

The rearrangement joins TRBV10-3 to TRBJ1-4; tentative D call: TRBD1 (6 bases). Germline V lookup: CDR1 ENHRY, CDR2 SYGVKD. Trimming took off 6 bases at V and 7 bases at J, with 18 bases between the two ends. The CDR3 extends over 15 amino acids. CDR3 residues: CAISSTFMDSEKLFF. CDR3 nucleotides: TGTGCCATCAGCTCCACCTTCATGGACAGTGAAAAACTGTTTTTT.

The chain links TRBV15 to TRBJ2-1, with TRBD1 matching 7 bases. The J segment lost 3 bases and the V segment lost 9 bases, leaving 14 bases of the junction unmatched. The germline CDR1 and CDR2 sequences are LNHNV and YYDKDF (reference sequence). This CDR3 comprises 16 residues. The DNA of the CDR3 is TGTGCCACGAACGTTCCGGGACAGTCGAGCTACAATGAGCAGTTCTTC. It codes for CATNVPGQSSYNEQFF.

The chain is built from TRBV2 and TRBJ1-5, with 9 bases that match TRBD1. The germline gives CDR1 SNHLY, CDR2 FYNNEI. CDR3 size: 14 residues. V lost 10 bases, J lost 2 bases, and 6 bases stayed unmatched. The CDR3 protein is CATKTGGGNQPQHF. CDR3 nucleotides: TGTGCCACCAAGACAGGGGGTGGCAATCAGCCCCAGCATTTT.

The chain couples TRBV5-5 to TRBJ2-5; D ambiguous. The CDR3 spans 13 residues. From germline, CDR1 is SGHKS and CDR2 YYEKEE (reference sequence). Trimming left V 1 base short and J 1 base short, with 5 bases between. CDR3 coding DNA: TGTGCCAGCAGCTTGTACAGCCAAGAGACCCAGTACTTC. Protein sequence: CASSLYSQETQYF.

This rearrangement joins TRBV6-1 to TRBJ2-2, with D possibly TRBD1 on 6 matching bases. The CDR3 consists of 14 residues. Germline assignment: CDR1 MNHNS and CDR2 SASEGT. Trimming shortened V by 8 bases and J by 4 bases, and 14 bases separated the two germline ends. The chain's CDR3 is CASSQGHLTGELFF. In DNA, the CDR3 is TGTGCCAGCTCACAGGGACACCTCACCGGGGAGCTGTTTTTT.

The chain couples TRBV29-1 to TRBJ1-1, with a possible D match to TRBD1 (6 bases). The CDR3 sequence is 13 residues long. Germline V CDR1 and CDR2: SQVTM, ANQGSEA. CDR3 DNA: TGCAGTGCGGGGGCCGTTTCGAACACTGAAGCTTTCTTT. This translates into CSAGAVSNTEAFF.

Only a few counts were recorded for this clone. This chain joins TRBV4-1 and TRBJ1-2; 12 nucleotides align to TRBD1. The CDR3 contains 16 residues. The germline CDR1 and CDR2 sequences are MGHRA and YSYEKL. V dropped 3 bases and J dropped 6; count of bases not matched to a gene: 8. The CDR3 protein is CASSHRDRGREDGYTF. CDR3 sequence (DNA): TGCGCCAGCAGCCACCGGGACAGGGGGCGTGAGGATGGCTACACCTTC.

This clone was detected a few times. The V gene is TRBV18, the J gene TRBJ2-7; a possible D gene is TRBD1 (6 bases). CDR1 and CDR2 (germline): KGHSH, LQKENI. The CDR3 has 15 residues. Trimming took off 2 bases at V and 7 bases at J, with 18 bases between the two ends. CDR3 sequence reads: CASSPFGQNLLEQYF. The DNA for the CDR3 is TGTGCCAGCTCACCATTCGGACAGAACCTTTTGGAGCAGTACTTC.

This clone was seen once. This sequence joins TRBV5-1 and TRBJ1-1, with D maybe TRBD1 (6 bases). This CDR3 region has 14 residues. Germline CDR1 is SGHRS and CDR2 is YFSETQ. The V gene lost 6 bases and the J gene lost 0 bases, with 12 bases spanning the gap. CDR3 sequence: CASTWTEMNTEAFF. CDR3 DNA sequence: TGCGCCAGCACCTGGACAGAGATGAACACTGAAGCTTTCTTT.

The chain combines TRBV5-4 with TRBJ2-5, with D unclear. Trimming removed 4 bases from V and 2 bases from J, with 9 bases in between. CDR3 length equals 13 residues. CDR1 is SGHNT and CDR2 is YYREEE in the germline V gene (reference sequence). The CDR3, as DNA: TGTGCCAGCAGCACTCGCGTACAAGAGACCCAGTACTTC. Its protein is CASSTRVQETQYF.

The V gene is TRBV7-2, the J gene TRBJ2-3; 7 bases are a match to TRBD2. Germline CDR1 is SGHTA and CDR2 is FQGNSA. The CDR3 length is 15 residues. The V segment lost 2 bases and the J segment 3 bases; nucleotides outside the gene matches: 5. The CDR3 spells CASSLSGTTTDTQYF. DNA for the CDR3: TGTGCCAGCAGCTTAAGCGGGACTACGACAGATACGCAGTATTTT.

V is TRBV30 and J is TRBJ1-1; TRBD1 matches 7 bases. Germline assignment: CDR1 GTSNPN and CDR2 SVGIG (reference sequence). CDR3 length: 12 amino acids. J lost 6 bases, V lost 5 bases, and 6 bases had no gene match. This CDR3 is CAWGPGQPEAFF. The CDR3 region has the DNA TGTGCCTGGGGCCCGGGACAGCCTGAAGCTTTCTTT.